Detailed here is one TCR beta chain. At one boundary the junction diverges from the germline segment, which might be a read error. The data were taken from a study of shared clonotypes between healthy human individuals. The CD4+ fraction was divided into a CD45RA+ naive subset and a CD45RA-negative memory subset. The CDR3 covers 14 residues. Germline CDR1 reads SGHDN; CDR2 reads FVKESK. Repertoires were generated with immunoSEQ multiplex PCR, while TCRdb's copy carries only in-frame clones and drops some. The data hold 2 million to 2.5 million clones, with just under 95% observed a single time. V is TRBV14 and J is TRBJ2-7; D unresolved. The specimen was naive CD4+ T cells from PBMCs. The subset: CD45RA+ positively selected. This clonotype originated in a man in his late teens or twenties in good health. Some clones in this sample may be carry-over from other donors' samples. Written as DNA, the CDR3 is TGTGCCAGCAGCCAAGGTCCGGTACCCTACAAGCAGTACTTC. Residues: CASSQGPVPYKQYF.